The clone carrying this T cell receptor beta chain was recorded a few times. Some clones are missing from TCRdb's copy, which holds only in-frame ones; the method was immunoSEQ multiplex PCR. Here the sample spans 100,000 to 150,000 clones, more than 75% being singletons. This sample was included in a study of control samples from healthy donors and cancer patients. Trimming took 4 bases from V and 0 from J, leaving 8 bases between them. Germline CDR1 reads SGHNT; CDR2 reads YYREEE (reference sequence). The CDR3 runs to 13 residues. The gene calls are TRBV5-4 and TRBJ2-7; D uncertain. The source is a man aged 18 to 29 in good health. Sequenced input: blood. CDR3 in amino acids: CASSQQISYEQYF. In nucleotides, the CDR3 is TGTGCCAGCAGCCAACAAATCTCCTACGAGCAGTACTTC.